This T cell receptor beta chain is from a study of blood T cell repertoires in COVID-19. Participants were placed into cohorts based on the clinical history they reported. V was pared by 5 bases and J by 7 bases, with 4 bases of the junction left unmatched. The CDR3 length is 11 residues. Germline CDR1 reads DFQATT; CDR2 reads SNEGSKA (reference sequence). Sequenced by immunoSEQ multiplex PCR; TCRdb stores in-frame clones only, minus some. The sample has around 180,000 clones; roughly 88% are singletons. The receptor comes from a woman in her twenties or thirties who had recovered from COVID-19. Input material: PBMCs or T cells enriched from blood (not recorded which). The rearrangement joins TRBV20-1 to TRBJ1-2, with TRBD1 matching over 7 bases. CDR3 in amino acids: CSASTGSGYTF. In DNA, the CDR3 is TGCAGTGCTTCGACAGGGAGTGGCTACACCTTC.